This T cell receptor beta chain was found in a study of blood T cell repertoires in COVID-19. Some clones are missing from TCRdb's copy, which holds only in-frame ones; the method was immunoSEQ multiplex PCR. The repertoire consists of 55,000 to 80,000 clones, with roughly 80% occurring once and the leading ten covering about 12%. This CDR3 region has 15 residues. Germline V gene data show CDR1 as MDHEN and CDR2 as SYDVKM. V was shortened by 7 bases and J by 0 bases, with 12 bases between the two germline ends. Source material: peripheral blood. The J gene is TRBJ2-2, the V gene TRBV28; tentative D call: TRBD1 (5 bases). The receptor comes from a human donor in a cohort sampled during active COVID-19. The CDR3 protein is CASTRGGANTGELFF. In DNA form, the CDR3 reads TGTGCCAGCACTAGGGGCGGCGCGAACACCGGGGAGCTGTTTTTT.